The 11 T cell receptor beta chains below come from one sample, sequenced in a study of CD8+CD57+ T cells in acquired aplastic anemia. The study profiled TCR beta VDJ and CDR3 using genomic DNA as template. TCRdb re-called the reads with MiXCR, one entry per CDR3 protein. The sample records around 190,000 distinct CDR3 sequences, about half being singletons. Specimen: sorted CD4+, CD8+, or CD8+CD57+ T cells (not recorded which) from PBMCs. Receptor source: a human donor in good health, serving as a control.

This clonotype was detected a few times. The chain recombines TRBV2 with TRBJ2-7; 7 bases fit TRBD1. This CDR3 contains 12 residues. Germline CDR1 reads SNHLY; CDR2 reads FYNNEI. With V trimmed by 5 bases and J by 4 bases, 2 bases remained unmatched. CDR3 coding DNA: TGTGCCAGCAGTAAGGGACAGTACGAGCAGTACTTC. It is translated as CASSKGQYEQYF.

V gene TRBV15 combines with J gene TRBJ1-1; the D gene is possibly TRBD1 (5 bases). V gave up 1 base and J gave up 1 base, with 7 bases separating them. CDR3 size: 14 residues. CDR1 and CDR2 from the germline V gene are LNHNV and YYDKDF (reference sequence). The CDR3: CATSRGTGNTEAFF. The CDR3 DNA reads as TGTGCCACCAGCAGAGGAACAGGGAACACTGAAGCTTTCTTT.

This clonotype was seen repeatedly, ten times or more. This chain uses TRBV5-6 with TRBJ1-2; 7 bases fit TRBD1. The CDR3 has 19 residues. V lost 0 bases and J lost 1; bases outside the gene matches: 15. Germline loops: CDR1 SGHDT, CDR2 YYEEEE. DNA for the CDR3: TGTGCCAGCAGCTTGGCCAGGGGACAGTCCCTCTTTCTTAACTATGGCTACACCTTC. The encoded protein is CASSLARGQSLFLNYGYTF.

This rearrangement joins TRBV15 to TRBJ1-5; unclear D gene. V was clipped by 1 base and J by 4 bases, with 11 bases between them. CDR1 and CDR2 (germline): LNHNV, YYDKDF (reference sequence). This CDR3 is 15 amino acids long. The CDR3, as DNA: TGTGCCACCAGCAGAGGTCCGGGTTCAAATCAGCCCCAGCATTTT. It codes for CATSRGPGSNQPQHF. Based on the CDR3 plus reference TRBV15 and TRBJ1-5, the full variable domain is DAMVIQNPRYQVTQFGKPVTLSCSQTLNHNVMYWYQQKSSQAPKLLFHYYDKDFNNEADTPDNFQSRRPNTSFCFLDIRSPGLGDTAMYLCATSRGPGSNQPQHFGDGTRLSIL.

V usage is TRBV14 and J usage is TRBJ1-3, with D perhaps TRBD1 (5 bases). The CDR3 is made up of 14 amino acids. In germline, CDR1 is SGHDN, CDR2 FVKESK. Trimming removed 8 bases from V and 2 bases from J, with 13 bases in between. The CDR3 bases are TGTGCCAGCTCACCTAGACAGACTGGAAACACCATATATTTT. This encodes CASSPRQTGNTIYF.

A few counts support this clonotype. The chain links TRBV27 to TRBJ1-1; TRBD1 is a possible D gene (6 bases). The V gene lost 2 bases and the J gene lost 4 bases, with 8 bases spanning the gap. The CDR3 sequence is 13 residues long. Germline values: CDR1 MNHEY, CDR2 SMNVEV (reference sequence). CDR3 amino acids: CASSLEGGTEAFF. CDR3 bases: TGTGCCAGCAGTTTAGAAGGGGGCACTGAAGCTTTCTTT.

This chain connects TRBV25-1 to TRBJ1-5, with D perhaps TRBD1 (6 bases). Trimming took off 3 bases at V and 9 bases at J, with 12 bases between the two ends. This CDR3 region has 13 residues. Germline assignment: CDR1 MGHDK and CDR2 SYGVNS. The CDR3 spells CASSEGARPPQHF. CDR3 in DNA: TGTGCCAGCAGTGAGGGGGCGCGACCGCCCCAGCATTTT.

The J gene is TRBJ2-5, the V gene TRBV20-1; D gene unclear. Trimming stripped 3 bases from V and 9 bases from J, with 2 bases between. The CDR3 spans 8 residues. Germline-derived CDR1 and CDR2 are DFQATT and SNEGSKA (reference sequence). CDR3: CSASPQYF. CDR3 in DNA: TGCAGTGCTAGCCCCCAGTACTTC.

This sequence joins TRBV5-1 and TRBJ1-4; D possibly corresponds to TRBD1 (6 bases). There are 15 residues in the CDR3. Germline CDR1 reads SGHRS; CDR2 reads YFSETQ. The CDR3 loop is CAPWSWGQIGEKLFF. The DNA for the CDR3 is TGCGCACCTTGGAGCTGGGGGCAAATAGGGGAAAAACTGTTTTTT.

The V call is TRBV10-3, the J call TRBJ2-1, with 13 bases lining up with TRBD2. This CDR3 comprises 20 residues. With V trimmed by 6 bases and J by 1 base, 15 bases remained unmatched. Per germline, CDR1 ENHRY and CDR2 SYGVKD. CDR3 loop: CAIRGSTSGRAGGSYNEQFF. In DNA form, the CDR3 reads TGTGCCATCAGGGGTTCAACTAGCGGGAGGGCCGGTGGGTCCTACAATGAGCAGTTCTTC.

Ten or more counts support this clonotype. V and J are TRBV7-9 and TRBJ2-1; 15 bases fit TRBD2. J gave up 9 bases and V 5 bases, and 8 bases lay outside the gene matches. The CDR3 spans 16 residues. Per germline, CDR1 SEHNR and CDR2 FQNEAQ (reference sequence). In DNA form, the CDR3 reads TGTGCCAGCAGCCGTCGGACTAGCGGGGGGGCCCTTGAGCAGTTCTTC. This gives the protein CASSRRTSGGALEQFF.